The 15 T cell receptor beta chains below all came from one sample that was sequenced in a study of cytomegalovirus exposure and HLA in healthy donors listed by TCRdb under 2017. The method was the immunoSEQ multiplex PCR assay. For the multiplex PCR, a mixture combining 60 forward primers for TCR Vbeta segments and 13 reverse primers for TCR Jbeta segments was used. This immuneACCESS table, as held by TCRdb, lists in-frame sequences with V and J called but not all clones. Of the missing ones, under half trace to an unresolved V gene in checked studies; the others have no known cause. This sample comprises roughly 56,000 clones, 65% to 85% of them detected only once. Of the sample, over 2% is held by the ten largest clones. The source material was PBMCs. The receptors come from a boy younger than 18 in good health and CMV-seropositive.

The chain carries TRBV12-5 and TRBJ2-5; D is unclear. Germline V CDR1 and CDR2: LGHNT, FRNRAP. The CDR3 is 13 amino acids. V was cut by 1 base and J by 7 bases, with 10 bases left in between. The DNA of the CDR3 is TGTGCTAGTGGTTTGGCTTCGGTTGTGACCCAGTACTTC. This codes for CASGLASVVTQYF.

This clone has a single count. The chain couples TRBV19 to TRBJ1-5; TRBD1 matches 8 bases. This CDR3 contains 12 residues. Germline values: CDR1 LNHDA, CDR2 SQIVND (reference sequence). The J segment lost 7 bases and the V segment lost 6 bases, leaving 2 bases of the junction unmatched. DNA of the CDR3: TGTGCCAGTAGGACAGGGGAGCAGCCCCAGCATTTT. Its translation is CASRTGEQPQHF.

The V call is TRBV5-1, the J call TRBJ2-7; 7 bases are a match to TRBD1. The trim removed 5 bases at V and 2 bases at J, leaving 7 bases unmatched. The CDR3 is 14 amino acids. The germline V gene has CDR1 SGHRS and CDR2 YFSETQ. The CDR3 sequence: CASRHGQAAYEQYF. The CDR3 DNA reads as TGCGCCAGCAGACATGGACAGGCGGCCTACGAGCAGTACTTC.

The chain couples TRBV4-2 to TRBJ2-5; tentatively, D is TRBD2 (6 bases). The CDR3 is made up of 16 amino acids. V shed 3 bases and J shed 4 bases, with 18 bases lying between them. CDR1 is LGHNA, CDR2 YNFKEQ, per germline. The CDR3 bases are TGTGCCAGCAGCCAGAATGAAGCGGGCACAAGAGAGACCCAGTACTTC. Its translation: CASSQNEAGTRETQYF.

This CDR3 reads CASGRDRGWNEQFF. The CDR3 DNA reads TGCGCCAGCGGGAGGGACAGGGGTTGGAATGAGCAGTTCTTC. The genes are TRBV5-1 and TRBJ2-1; 10 nucleotides match TRBD1. Germline-derived CDR1 and CDR2 are SGHRS and YFSETQ. The ends lost 7 bases at V and 7 bases at J; junction bases unmatched: 8. The CDR3 has 14 residues. The full variable domain, rest sourced from reference TRBV5-1 and TRBJ2-1, is KAGVTQTPRYLIKTRGQQVTLSCSPISGHRSVSWYQQTPGQGLQFLFEYFSETQRNKGNFPGRFSGRQFSNSRSEMNVSTLELGDSALYLCASGRDRGWNEQFFGPGTRLTVL.

The CDR3 DNA sequence: TGTGCCAGCAGCCTTGGACAGCAACTCTACGAGCAGTACTTC. Protein product: CASSLGQQLYEQYF. The chain couples TRBV4-2 to TRBJ2-7, with D perhaps TRBD1 (6 bases). V was shortened by 4 bases and J by 3 bases, with 13 bases between the two germline ends. The CDR3 covers 14 residues. CDR1 is LGHNA and CDR2 is YNFKEQ in the germline V gene.

As to this clone: One end of the junction is discordant with germline, which a read error may explain. The J gene is TRBJ2-5, the V gene TRBV7-7; weak D call: TRBD1 (6 bases). The germline V gene has CDR1 SSHAT and CDR2 FNYEAQ (reference sequence). The CDR3 is made up of 13 amino acids. The CDR3 sequence: CASSRRQGETQYF. Here the CDR3 DNA reads TGTGCTAGCAGCCGACGTCAGGGGGAGACCCAGTACTTC.

The rearrangement links TRBV5-1 to TRBJ1-2; D not resolved. Between the trimmed V and J ends, which lost 0 bases and 8 bases, there was a span of 14 bases. Germline V lookup: CDR1 SGHRS, CDR2 YFSETQ. There are 14 residues in the CDR3. CDR3 in DNA: TGCGCCAGCAGCTTGGGGAACACGTTAGCCGGCTACACCTTC. Translating gives CASSLGNTLAGYTF. Supplemented by reference TRBV5-1 and TRBJ1-2, the full variable domain reads KAGVTQTPRYLIKTRGQQVTLSCSPISGHRSVSWYQQTPGQGLQFLFEYFSETQRNKGNFPGRFSGRQFSNSRSEMNVSTLELGDSALYLCASSLGNTLAGYTFGSGTRLTVV.

As regards this clone: The limits of the CDR3 on the DNA are not certain, so only TCRdb's listed CDR3 is given. The CDR3: CASSKVGTGTVQETQYF. This chain connects TRBV21-1 to TRBJ2-5; the table's TRBD1 call for D was not verified on the DNA. TRBV21-1 is a pseudogene locus. The CDR3 is 17 residues long, ends included.

V gene TRBV4-1 combines with J gene TRBJ1-2; TRBD1 agrees at 9 bases. This CDR3 has 18 residues. Trimming took 4 bases from V and 3 from J; bases not matched to a gene: 15. Germline CDR1 and CDR2: MGHRA and YSYEKL. The CDR3 DNA reads TGCGCCAGCAGCCTTCCTCGGGGACAGGGTAGTGGAGACTATGGCTACACCTTC. The encoded protein is CASSLPRGQGSGDYGYTF.

This chain links TRBV5-1 with TRBJ2-7; D unresolved. V dropped 0 bases and J dropped 0 bases, with 4 bases sitting between them. This CDR3 has 13 amino acids. Germline V gives CDR1 SGHRS, CDR2 YFSETQ. The CDR3 sequence: CASSLDYSYEQYF. The CDR3 nucleotides are TGCGCCAGCAGCTTGGACTACTCCTACGAGCAGTACTTC.

This clone was detected only a few times. The J gene is TRBJ1-5, the V gene TRBV5-6; D remains unclear. Trimming removed 1 base from V and 2 bases from J, with 10 bases in between. Germline lookup yields CDR1 SGHDT and CDR2 YYEEEE. The CDR3 has 15 residues. The CDR3 nucleotides read TGTGCCAGCAGCTTGAAAGTGGGAGGCAATCAGCCCCAGCATTTT. Translating it yields CASSLKVGGNQPQHF.

The CDR3 coding sequence is TGTGCCAGCAGTAGCTACCGGGACAGGGCCCCAGAAATTGAAGCTTTCTTT. The encoded protein is CASSSYRDRAPEIEAFF. V gene TRBV27 combines with J gene TRBJ1-1; TRBD1 matches at 9 bases. J lost 7 bases, V lost 5 bases, and 17 bases had no gene match. CDR3 length: 17 amino acids. In germline, CDR1 is MNHEY, CDR2 SMNVEV (reference sequence).

This clone has a handful of counts. The CDR3 is CASSLGYYEQYF. In nucleotides, the CDR3 is TGTGCCAGCAGCTTAGGATACTACGAGCAGTACTTC. The chain has TRBV13 and TRBJ2-7; no clear D gene. Germline V gene data show CDR1 as PRHDT and CDR2 as FYEKMQ (reference sequence). Trimming took off 0 bases at V and 3 bases at J, with 3 bases between the two ends. The CDR3 spans 12 residues.

The chain combines TRBV19 with TRBJ2-7, with a possible D match to TRBD1 (6 bases). CDR1 and CDR2 (germline): LNHDA, SQIVND (reference sequence). The V gene lost 7 bases and the J gene lost 7 bases, with 26 bases spanning the gap. There are 16 residues in the CDR3. The CDR3 is CASTNHTRQERGEQYF. For the CDR3, the DNA is TGTGCCAGTACCAATCATACCAGACAGGAGAGAGGGGAGCAGTACTTC.